This record looks at one TCR beta chain sequence and its context. Its antigen is currently unknown. There are 12 residues in the CDR3. The V and J ends lost 3 bases and 3 bases respectively, with 5 bases between them. The germline V gene has CDR1 MDHEN and CDR2 SYDVKM. These data are taken from a study of PD-1 blockade in classical Hodgkin lymphoma. Study-level findings and limits: TCR diversity at baseline was reported to be reduced in newly diagnosed patients relative to healthy donors. At C4D1, TCR diversity had climbed significantly for CD4+ cells, though not for CD8+ cells.

With no exception, relapse followed autologous stem cell transplantation in all patients, and brentuximab vedotin exposure varied. Thawed PBMCs supplied CD8+ T cells via magnetic negative selection. Method: immunoSEQ multiplex PCR; TCRdb's copy keeps in-frame clones and lacks some. The sample includes over 25,000 clones, approximately 86% of them seen just once. The receptor was derived from a human donor with classical Hodgkin lymphoma. V and J are TRBV28 and TRBJ1-1; unclear D gene. Material: CD8+ T cells from blood, obtained at baseline. As DNA, the CDR3 is TGTGCCAGCAGTTTCTCAGACACTGAAGCTTTCTTT. Translating it yields CASSFSDTEAFF.